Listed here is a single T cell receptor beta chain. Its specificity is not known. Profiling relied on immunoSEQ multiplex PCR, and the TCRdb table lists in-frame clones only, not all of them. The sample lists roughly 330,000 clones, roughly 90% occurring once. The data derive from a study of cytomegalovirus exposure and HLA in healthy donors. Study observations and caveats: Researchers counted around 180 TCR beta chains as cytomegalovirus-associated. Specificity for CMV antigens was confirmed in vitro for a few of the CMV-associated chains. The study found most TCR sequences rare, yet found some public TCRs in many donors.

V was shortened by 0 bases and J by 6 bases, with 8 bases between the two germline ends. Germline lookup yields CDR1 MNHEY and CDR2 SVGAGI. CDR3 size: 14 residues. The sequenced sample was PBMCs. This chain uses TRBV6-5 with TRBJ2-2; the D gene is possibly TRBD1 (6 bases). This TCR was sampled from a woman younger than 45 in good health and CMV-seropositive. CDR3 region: CASSYSQGSGELFF. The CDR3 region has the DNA TGTGCCAGCAGTTACTCGCAGGGGTCCGGGGAGCTGTTTTTT.